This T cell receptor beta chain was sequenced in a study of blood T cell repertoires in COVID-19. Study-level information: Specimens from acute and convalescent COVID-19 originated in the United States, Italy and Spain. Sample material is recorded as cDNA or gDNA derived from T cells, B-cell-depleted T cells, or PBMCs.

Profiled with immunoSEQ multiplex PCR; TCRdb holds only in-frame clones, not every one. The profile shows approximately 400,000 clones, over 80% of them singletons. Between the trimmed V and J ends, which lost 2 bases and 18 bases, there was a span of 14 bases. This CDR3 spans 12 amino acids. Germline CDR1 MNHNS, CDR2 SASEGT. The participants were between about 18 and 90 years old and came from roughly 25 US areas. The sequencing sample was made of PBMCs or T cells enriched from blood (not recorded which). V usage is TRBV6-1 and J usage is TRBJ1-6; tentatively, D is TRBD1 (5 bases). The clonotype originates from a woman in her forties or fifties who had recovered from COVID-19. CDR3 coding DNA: TGTGCCAGCAGTGAATCCAGGGTGGGGCCCCACTTT. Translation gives CASSESRVGPHF.